The next 6 T cell receptor beta chains were all read from a single sample in a study of tissue T cells after allogeneic stem cell transplantation. Sequencing used immunoSEQ multiplex PCR; TCRdb keeps in-frame clones, though not all of them. The sample lists approximately 5,800 clones, roughly four fifths occurring once. Sample: blood, taken before transplantation. The origin of the receptors is a man aged 40-75 years who later had graft-versus-host disease after an allogeneic stem cell transplant.

The chain employs TRBV18 and TRBJ1-4; D remains unclear. Germline values: CDR1 KGHSH, CDR2 LQKENI. This CDR3 is built from 14 residues. Trimming pared 3 bases from V and 8 bases from J, leaving 13 bases between. The CDR3 spells CASSPRAPVEKLFF. The CDR3, as DNA: TGTGCCAGCTCACCCCGGGCCCCGGTGGAAAAACTGTTTTTT.

This clone was detected only a few times. The V call is TRBV10-3, the J call TRBJ1-1; D uncertain. Trimming took off 3 bases at V and 6 bases at J, with 5 bases between the two ends. Germline loops: CDR1 ENHRY, CDR2 SYGVKD. This CDR3 contains 11 residues. The CDR3 region has the DNA TGTGCCATCAGTGATTCCTCTGAAGCTTTCTTT. Its translation is CAISDSSEAFF.

The chain uses TRBV6-1 and TRBJ1-5, with 12 bases fitting TRBD1. Germline V gene data show CDR1 as MNHNS and CDR2 as SASEGT. V lost 4 bases to trimming and J lost 7 bases; unmatched junction nucleotides: 11. This CDR3 has 17 residues. The CDR3 sequence is CASSAPGQGAAGQPQHF. The CDR3 DNA reads as TGTGCCAGCAGTGCGCCGGGACAGGGGGCGGCAGGCCAGCCCCAGCATTTT.

V is TRBV12-3 or TRBV12-4 and J is TRBJ1-2; D uncertain. The CDR3 is made up of 12 amino acids. V shed 2 bases and J shed 8 bases, with 9 bases lying between them. CDR3 sequence reads: CASSLSSRGYTF. The CDR3 nucleotides are TGTGCCAGCAGTTTAAGTTCTCGGGGCTACACCTTC.

The chain links TRBV9 to TRBJ2-7, with D possibly being TRBD1 or TRBD2 (7 bases each). The CDR3 is 13 amino acids. V dropped 4 bases and J dropped 9 bases, with 17 bases sitting between them. Germline CDR1 and CDR2: SGDLS and YYNGEE. Here the CDR3 reads CASSPRGGDRQYF. Here the CDR3 DNA reads TGTGCCAGCAGCCCCAGGGGGGGGGACAGGCAGTACTTC.

The chain combines TRBV19 with TRBJ2-6, with 7 positions matching TRBD1. CDR1 and CDR2 (germline): LNHDA, SQIVND (reference sequence). The CDR3 runs 16 residues. With 5 bases clipped from V and 0 bases from J, the junction kept 4 bases outside the gene matches. In nucleotides, the CDR3 is TGTGCCAGTAGTTTTGGGACAGCCTCTGGGGCCAACGTCCTGACTTTC. Translating it yields CASSFGTASGANVLTF.